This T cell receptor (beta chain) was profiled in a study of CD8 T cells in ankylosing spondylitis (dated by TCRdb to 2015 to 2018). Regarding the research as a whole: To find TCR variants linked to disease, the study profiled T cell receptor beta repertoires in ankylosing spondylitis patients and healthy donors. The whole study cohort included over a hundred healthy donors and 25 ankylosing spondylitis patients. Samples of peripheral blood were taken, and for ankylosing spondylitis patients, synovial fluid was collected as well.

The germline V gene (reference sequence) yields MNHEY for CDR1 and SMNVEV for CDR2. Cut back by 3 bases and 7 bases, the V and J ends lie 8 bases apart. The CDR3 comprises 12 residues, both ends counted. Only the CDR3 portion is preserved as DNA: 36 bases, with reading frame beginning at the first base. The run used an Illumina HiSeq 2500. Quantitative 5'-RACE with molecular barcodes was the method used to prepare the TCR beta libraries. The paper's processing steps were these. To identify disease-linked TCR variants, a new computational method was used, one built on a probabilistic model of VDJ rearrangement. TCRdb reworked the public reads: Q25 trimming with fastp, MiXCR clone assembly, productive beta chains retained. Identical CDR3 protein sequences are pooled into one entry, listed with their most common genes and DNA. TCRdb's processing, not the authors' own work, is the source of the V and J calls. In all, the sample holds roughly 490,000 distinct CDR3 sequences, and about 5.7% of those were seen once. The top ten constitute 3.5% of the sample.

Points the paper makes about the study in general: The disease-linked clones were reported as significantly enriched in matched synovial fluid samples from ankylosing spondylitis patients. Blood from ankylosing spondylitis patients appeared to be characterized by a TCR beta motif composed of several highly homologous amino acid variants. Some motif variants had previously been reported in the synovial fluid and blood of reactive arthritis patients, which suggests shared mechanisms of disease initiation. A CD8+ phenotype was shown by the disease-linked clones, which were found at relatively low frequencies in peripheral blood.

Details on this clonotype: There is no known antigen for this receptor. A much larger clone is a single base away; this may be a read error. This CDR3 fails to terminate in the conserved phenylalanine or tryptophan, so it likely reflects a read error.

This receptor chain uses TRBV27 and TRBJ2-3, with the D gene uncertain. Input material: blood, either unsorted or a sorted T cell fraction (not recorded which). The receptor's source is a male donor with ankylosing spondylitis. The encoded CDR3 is CASSFGSHTQYY. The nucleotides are TGTGCCAGCAGTTTCGGGTCCCATACGCAGTATTAT.